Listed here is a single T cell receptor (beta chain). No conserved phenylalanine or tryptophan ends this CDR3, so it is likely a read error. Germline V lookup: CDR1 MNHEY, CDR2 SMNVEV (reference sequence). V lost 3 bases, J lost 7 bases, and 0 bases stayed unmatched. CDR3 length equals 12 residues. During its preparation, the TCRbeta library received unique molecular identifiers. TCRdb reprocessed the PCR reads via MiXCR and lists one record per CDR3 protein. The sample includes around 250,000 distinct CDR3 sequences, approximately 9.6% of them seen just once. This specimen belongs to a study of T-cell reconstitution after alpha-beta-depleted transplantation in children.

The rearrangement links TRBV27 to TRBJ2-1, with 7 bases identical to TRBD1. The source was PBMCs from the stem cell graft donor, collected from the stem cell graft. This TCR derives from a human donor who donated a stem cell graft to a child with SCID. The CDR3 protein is CASSFRGNEQFY. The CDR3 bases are TGTGCCAGCAGTTTCAGGGGGAATGAGCAGTTCTAC.